This entry concerns a single T cell receptor beta chain. Sequencing used immunoSEQ v3. Here immunoSEQ multiplex PCR was the method, and the copy in TCRdb shows in-frame clones only, minus some. The sample yields roughly 11,000 clones, approximately 80% seen once. CDR1 MNHNS and CDR2 SASEGT come from the germline V gene. The CDR3 is made up of 17 amino acids. With V trimmed by 5 bases and J by 2 bases, 10 bases remained unmatched. The entry originates in a study of TIL therapy for anti-PD-1-resistant metastatic lung cancer. Noted time point: pre-treatment sample, taken before nivolumab and TIL therapy. Stage 4 NSCLC adults joined between 2017 and January 2020.

The sample here was blood, taken at baseline. The origin of this receptor is a person aged 30 to 80 with non-small cell lung cancer. The V and J genes are TRBV6-1 and TRBJ1-5, with 9 bases aligning to TRBD1. CDR3 protein: CASSKVTGGGGNQPQHF. The CDR3 DNA reads as TGTGCCAGCAGTAAAGTTACAGGGGGCGGTGGCAATCAGCCCCAGCATTTT.